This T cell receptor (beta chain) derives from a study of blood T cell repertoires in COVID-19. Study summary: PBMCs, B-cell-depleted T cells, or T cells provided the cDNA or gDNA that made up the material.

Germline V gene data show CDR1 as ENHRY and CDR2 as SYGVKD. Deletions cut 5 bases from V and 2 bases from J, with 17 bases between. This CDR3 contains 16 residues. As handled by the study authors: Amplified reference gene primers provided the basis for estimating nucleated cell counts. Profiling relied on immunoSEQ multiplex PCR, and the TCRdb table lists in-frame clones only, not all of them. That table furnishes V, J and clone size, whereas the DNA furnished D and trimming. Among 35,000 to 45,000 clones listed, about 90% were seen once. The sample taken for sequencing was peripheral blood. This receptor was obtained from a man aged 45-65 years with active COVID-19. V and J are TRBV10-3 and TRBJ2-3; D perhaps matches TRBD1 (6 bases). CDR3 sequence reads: CAISPAGTRNTDTQYF. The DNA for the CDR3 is TGTGCCATCAGTCCCGCTGGGACACGAAACACAGATACGCAGTATTTT.